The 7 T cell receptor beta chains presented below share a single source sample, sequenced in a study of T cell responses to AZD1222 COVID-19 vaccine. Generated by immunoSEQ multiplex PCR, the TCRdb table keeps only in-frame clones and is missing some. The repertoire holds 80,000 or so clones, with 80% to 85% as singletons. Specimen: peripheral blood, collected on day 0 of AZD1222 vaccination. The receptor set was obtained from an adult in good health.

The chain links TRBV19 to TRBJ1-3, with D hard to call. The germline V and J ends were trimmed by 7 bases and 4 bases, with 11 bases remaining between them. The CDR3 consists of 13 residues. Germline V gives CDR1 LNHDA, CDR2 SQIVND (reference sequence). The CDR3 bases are TGTGCCAGTACCCCCAGGAAAGGAAACACCATATATTTT. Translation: CASTPRKGNTIYF.

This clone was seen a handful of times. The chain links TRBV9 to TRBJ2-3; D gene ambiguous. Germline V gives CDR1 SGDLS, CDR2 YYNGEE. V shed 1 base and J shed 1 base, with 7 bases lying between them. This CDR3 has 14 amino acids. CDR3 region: CASSVLTGTDTQYF. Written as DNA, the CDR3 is TGTGCCAGCAGCGTACTGACTGGCACAGATACGCAGTATTTT.

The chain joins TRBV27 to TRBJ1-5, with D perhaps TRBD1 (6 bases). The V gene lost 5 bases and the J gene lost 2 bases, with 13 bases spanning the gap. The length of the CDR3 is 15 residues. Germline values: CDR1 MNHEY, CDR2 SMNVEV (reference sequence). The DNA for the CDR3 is TGTGCCAGCAGTACAGGGTCGGTGGGCAATCAGCCCCAGCATTTT. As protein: CASSTGSVGNQPQHF.

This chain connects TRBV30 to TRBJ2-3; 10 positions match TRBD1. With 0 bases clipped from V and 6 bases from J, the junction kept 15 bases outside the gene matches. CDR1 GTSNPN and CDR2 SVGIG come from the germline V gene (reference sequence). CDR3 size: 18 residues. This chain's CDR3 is CAWSVWPQTGGAEDTQYF. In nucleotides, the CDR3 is TGTGCCTGGAGTGTATGGCCCCAGACAGGGGGCGCTGAGGATACGCAGTATTTT.

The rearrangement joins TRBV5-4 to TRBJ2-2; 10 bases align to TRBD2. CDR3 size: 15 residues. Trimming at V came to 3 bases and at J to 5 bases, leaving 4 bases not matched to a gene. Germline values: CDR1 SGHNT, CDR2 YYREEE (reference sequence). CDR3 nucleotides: TGTGCCAGCAGCTCTAGCGGGAGAGTTACCGGGGAGCTGTTTTTT. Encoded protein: CASSSSGRVTGELFF.

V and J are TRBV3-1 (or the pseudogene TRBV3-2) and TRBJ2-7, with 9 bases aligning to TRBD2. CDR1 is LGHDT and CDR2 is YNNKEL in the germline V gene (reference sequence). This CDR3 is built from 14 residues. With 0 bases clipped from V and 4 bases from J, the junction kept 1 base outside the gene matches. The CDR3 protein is CASSQEGLAYEQYF. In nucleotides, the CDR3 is TGTGCCAGCAGCCAAGAGGGACTAGCTTACGAGCAGTACTTC.

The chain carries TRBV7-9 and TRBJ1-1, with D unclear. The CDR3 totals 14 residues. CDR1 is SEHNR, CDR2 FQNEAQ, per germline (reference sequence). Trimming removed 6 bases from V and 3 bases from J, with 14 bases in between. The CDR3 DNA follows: TGTGCCAGCAGTTCGGGAGTCGTGGACACTGAAGCTTTCTTT. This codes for CASSSGVVDTEAFF.